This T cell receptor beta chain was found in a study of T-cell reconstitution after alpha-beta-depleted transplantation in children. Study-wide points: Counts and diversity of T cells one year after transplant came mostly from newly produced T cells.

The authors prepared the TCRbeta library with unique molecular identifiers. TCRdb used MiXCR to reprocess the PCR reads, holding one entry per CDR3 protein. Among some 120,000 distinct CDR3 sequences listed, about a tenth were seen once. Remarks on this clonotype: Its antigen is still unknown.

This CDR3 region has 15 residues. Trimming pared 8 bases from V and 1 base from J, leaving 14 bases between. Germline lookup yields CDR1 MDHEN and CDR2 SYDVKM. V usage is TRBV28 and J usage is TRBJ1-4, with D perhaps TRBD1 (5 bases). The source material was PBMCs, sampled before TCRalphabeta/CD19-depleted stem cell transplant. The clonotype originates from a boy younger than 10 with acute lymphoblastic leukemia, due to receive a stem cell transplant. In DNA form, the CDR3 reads TGTGCCAGCGTCAATTCGGGGCGAACTAATGAAAAACTGTTTTTT. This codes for CASVNSGRTNEKLFF.